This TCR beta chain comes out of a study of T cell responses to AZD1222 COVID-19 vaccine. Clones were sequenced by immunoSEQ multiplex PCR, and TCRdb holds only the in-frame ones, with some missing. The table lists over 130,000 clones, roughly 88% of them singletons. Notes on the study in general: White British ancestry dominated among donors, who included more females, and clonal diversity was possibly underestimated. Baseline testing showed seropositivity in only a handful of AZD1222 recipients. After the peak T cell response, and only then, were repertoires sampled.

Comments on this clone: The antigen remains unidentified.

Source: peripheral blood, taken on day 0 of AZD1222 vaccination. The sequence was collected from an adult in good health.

The CDR3 loop is CASSLTASGGSGANVLTF. The CDR3 bases are TGTGCCAGCAGCCTAACCGCTAGCGGGGGCTCTGGGGCCAACGTCCTGACTTTC. V gene TRBV5-6 combines with J gene TRBJ2-6; TRBD2 matches at 10 bases. CDR1 SGHDT and CDR2 YYEEEE come from the germline V gene. V was clipped by 4 bases and J by 0 bases; unmatched bases: 7. This CDR3 spans 18 amino acids.